The clone carrying this TCR beta chain was detected many times. The antigen is undetermined. Healthy Caucasian donors formed the entire cohort. This entry is derived from a study of identical twins. Whole-study findings and limits: Memory repertoires lacked the insertion deficit that abundant cord blood beta clonotypes showed. Out-of-frame alpha sequences shared by twins were enriched for low generation probability.

Germline-derived CDR1 and CDR2 are SQVTM and ANQGSEA. Trimming shortened V by 5 bases and J by 7 bases, and 13 bases separated the two germline ends. This CDR3 has 12 residues. TCRdb ran MiXCR on the 5' RACE reads and lists one entry per CDR3 protein. The sample includes around 370,000 distinct CDR3 sequences, around 9.7% of them seen just once. J is TRBJ2-3 and V is TRBV29-1, with D unclear. This sequence was found in a woman aged 50 to 60 in good health. Sequencing input: naive T cells sorted from blood. The CDR3 DNA sequence: TGCAGCGTTCGTCCGGACGGGTATACGCAGTATTTT. Translation gives CSVRPDGYTQYF.